The T cell receptor (beta chain) described here comes from a study of T cell responses to AZD1222 COVID-19 vaccine. Study findings and constraints: Receipt of two AZD1222 doses was followed by a rise in Spike-specific TCR breadth and depth. CD4 TCRs covered the whole spike, strongest at regions 160-218 and 743-854. The donor group comprised mostly white British people and more females; the analysis possibly underestimated clonal diversity.

Germline loops: CDR1 MGHRA, CDR2 YSYEKL. The V end lost 1 base, the J end lost 9 bases, and 16 bases lay between the germline ends. The CDR3 is 15 amino acids. A remark on this clone: Its antigen is unknown.

TCRdb's table, derived via immunoSEQ multiplex PCR, lists solely in-frame clones and lacks some. The table has some 150,000 clones, around 94% seen once. This TCR was sampled from an adult in good health. Sequenced material: peripheral blood, taken on day 0 of AZD1222 vaccination. The gene calls are TRBV4-1 and TRBJ1-5; D gene ambiguous. The CDR3 reads CASSQGGDGLRPQHF. CDR3 DNA: TGCGCCAGCAGCCAAGGCGGGGATGGCCTTCGGCCCCAGCATTTT.